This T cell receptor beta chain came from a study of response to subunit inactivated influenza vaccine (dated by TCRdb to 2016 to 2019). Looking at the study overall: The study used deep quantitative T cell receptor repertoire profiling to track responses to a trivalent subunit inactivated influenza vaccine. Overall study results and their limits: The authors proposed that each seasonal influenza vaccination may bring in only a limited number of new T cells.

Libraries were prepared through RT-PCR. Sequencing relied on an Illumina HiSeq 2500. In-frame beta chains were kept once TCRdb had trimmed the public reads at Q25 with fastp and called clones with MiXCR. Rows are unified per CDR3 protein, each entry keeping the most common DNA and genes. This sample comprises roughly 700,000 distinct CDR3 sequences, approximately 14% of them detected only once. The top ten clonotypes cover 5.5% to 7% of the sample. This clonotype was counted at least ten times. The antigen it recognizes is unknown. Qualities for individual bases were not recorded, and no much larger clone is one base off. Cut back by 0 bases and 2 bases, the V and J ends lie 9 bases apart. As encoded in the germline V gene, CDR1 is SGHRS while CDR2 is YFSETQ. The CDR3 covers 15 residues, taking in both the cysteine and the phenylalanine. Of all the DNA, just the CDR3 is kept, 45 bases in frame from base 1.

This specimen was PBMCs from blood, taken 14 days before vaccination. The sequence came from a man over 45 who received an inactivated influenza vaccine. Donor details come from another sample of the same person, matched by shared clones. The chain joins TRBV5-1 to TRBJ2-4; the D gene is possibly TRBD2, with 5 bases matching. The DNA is TGCGCCAGCAGCTTGGACCGGGGAACCAAAAACATTCAGTACTTC. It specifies CASSLDRGTKNIQYF.